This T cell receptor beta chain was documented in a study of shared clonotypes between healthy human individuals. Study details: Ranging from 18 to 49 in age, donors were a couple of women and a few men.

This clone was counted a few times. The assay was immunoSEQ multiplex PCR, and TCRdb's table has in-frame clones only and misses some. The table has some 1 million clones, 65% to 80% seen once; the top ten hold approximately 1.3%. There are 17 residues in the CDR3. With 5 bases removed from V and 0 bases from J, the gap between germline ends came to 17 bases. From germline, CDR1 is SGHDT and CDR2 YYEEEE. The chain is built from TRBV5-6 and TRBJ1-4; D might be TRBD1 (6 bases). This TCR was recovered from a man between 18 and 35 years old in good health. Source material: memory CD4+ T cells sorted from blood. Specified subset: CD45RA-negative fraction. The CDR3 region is CASSPGARGSTNEKLFF. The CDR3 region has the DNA TGTGCCAGCAGTCCGGGGGCAAGGGGATCAACTAATGAAAAACTGTTTTTT.